The rows below give T cell receptor beta chains drawn from one sample of a study of blood T cell repertoires in COVID-19. Profiling relied on immunoSEQ multiplex PCR, and the TCRdb table lists in-frame clones only, not all of them. The repertoire holds 150,000 to 190,000 clones, with around 80% as singletons. The sequenced material came from PBMCs or T cells enriched from blood (not recorded which). Receptor source: a man between 45 and 60 years old who had recovered from COVID-19. Both conserved end residues are part of each CDR3. The D gene is left open where the match is weak. Some rows mark clone size as missing; the rest say once, few, many or name a class of expanded clone.

d_gene	v_gene	j_gene	abundance	CDR3aa	CDR3nt
.	TRBV5-6	TRBJ2-5	.	CASSYVDRPGETQYF	TGTGCCAGCAGCTACGTGGACAGACCGGGGGAGACCCAGTACTTC
.	TRBV7-8	TRBJ2-7	.	CASTYSIGGGPYEQYF	TGTGCCAGCACCTACTCCATAGGAGGCGGACCCTACGAGCAGTACTTC
TRBD2	TRBV2	TRBJ2-1	.	CASTSTSGGSSYNEQFF	TGTGCCAGCACCTCGACTAGCGGGGGTAGCTCCTACAATGAGCAGTTCTTC
.	TRBV4-2	TRBJ2-3	.	CASSQVSNYLTDTQYF	TGTGCCAGCAGCCAAGTTAGTAACTATCTCACAGATACGCAGTATTTT
TRBD1	TRBV7-9	TRBJ1-3	.	CASSLGTGHSGNTIYF	TGTGCCAGCAGCTTGGGGACAGGCCACTCTGGAAACACCATATATTTT
.	TRBV9	TRBJ1-6	.	CASSQQGYNSPLHF	TGTGCCAGCAGCCAGCAGGGCTATAATTCACCCCTCCACTTT
.	TRBV7-2	TRBJ1-5	.	CASSPTASNQPQHF	TGTGCCAGCAGCCCGACAGCAAGCAATCAGCCCCAGCATTTT
TRBD1	TRBV14	TRBJ1-3	.	CASSPLGTGGNTIYF	TGTGCCAGCAGCCCCCTCGGGACAGGCGGAAACACCATATATTTT
TRBD1	TRBV18	TRBJ1-1	.	CASSRGQGGNTEAFF	TGTGCCAGCTCCCGTGGACAGGGTGGGAACACTGAAGCTTTCTTT
TRBD1	TRBV9	TRBJ1-1	.	CASSAGQGARSSEAFF	TGTGCCAGCAGCGCGGGACAGGGGGCGCGTTCGTCTGAAGCTTTCTTT
.	TRBV11-2	TRBJ1-6	.	CASSPSSGYNSPLHF	TGTGCCAGCAGCCCGTCGAGCGGGTATAATTCACCCCTCCACTTT
.	TRBV18	TRBJ1-2	.	CASSPTERDGYTF	TGTGCCAGCTCACCGACGGAGAGGGATGGCTACACCTTC
.	TRBV19	TRBJ2-6	.	CASRQRSGANVLTF	TGTGCCAGTAGACAGAGATCTGGGGCCAACGTCCTGACTTTC
TRBD1	TRBV25-1	TRBJ2-7	.	CASSEGGQGNYEQYF	TGTGCCAGCAGTGAAGGAGGACAGGGTAACTACGAGCAGTACTTC
TRBD1	TRBV3-1/TRBV3-2	TRBJ2-4	.	CASSQDLSGTENIQYF	TGTGCCAGCAGCCAAGATCTATCCGGGACAGAAAACATTCAGTACTTC
TRBD1	TRBV4-2	TRBJ1-2	few	CASSQDVAQGANYGYTF	TGTGCCAGCAGCCAAGATGTAGCACAGGGGGCAAACTATGGCTACACCTTC
TRBD2	TRBV20-1	TRBJ2-1	.	CSASLGTSGPAGNEQFF	TGCAGTGCTAGTTTAGGGACTAGCGGCCCGGCTGGGAATGAGCAGTTCTTC
.	TRBV4-1	TRBJ2-3	once	CASSQDRDAGYTDTQYF	TGCGCCAGCAGCCAAGACCGAGATGCGGGATACACAGATACGCAGTATTTT
TRBD2	TRBV11-2	TRBJ2-2	.	CASSPALAGGTGELFF	TGTGCCAGCAGCCCTGCCTTGGCGGGGGGCACCGGGGAGCTGTTTTTT
.	TRBV7-3	TRBJ2-2	.	CASSSSGGANTGELFF	TGTGCCAGCAGCTCCTCTGGGGGCGCGAACACCGGGGAGCTGTTTTTT
.	TRBV9	TRBJ2-3	.	CASSGASTDTQYF	TGTGCCAGCAGCGGCGCTAGCACAGATACGCAGTATTTT
.	TRBV12-3/TRBV12-4	TRBJ2-5	.	CASRLGLETQYF	TGTGCCAGCAGACTGGGACTCGAGACCCAGTACTTC
TRBD1	TRBV2	TRBJ1-1	.	CASRGQVLTNTEAFF	TGTGCCAGCAGGGGACAGGTTTTGACGAACACTGAAGCTTTCTTT
.	TRBV6-5	TRBJ2-7	once	CASSYEIVGYEQYF	TGTGCCAGCAGTTACGAGATTGTCGGGTACGAGCAGTACTTC
.	TRBV7-6	TRBJ2-5	.	CASSGGLEYQETQYF	TGTGCCAGCAGCGGGGGGTTAGAGTACCAAGAGACCCAGTACTTC
TRBD1	TRBV11-2	TRBJ2-7	.	CASSSQGALNYEQYF	TGTGCCAGCAGCTCACAGGGGGCGCTAAACTACGAGCAGTACTTC
TRBD2	TRBV7-9	TRBJ2-7	.	CASSLASGGALIEQYF	TGTGCCAGCAGCTTAGCCTCGGGAGGTGCCCTCATCGAGCAGTACTTC
TRBD2	TRBV24-1	TRBJ2-1	few	CATSESTSGRNEQFF	TGTGCCACCAGTGAGTCGACTAGCGGGAGGAATGAGCAGTTCTTC
TRBD1	TRBV19	TRBJ1-5	.	CASSRQGLNQPQHF	TGTGCCAGTAGTCGACAGGGGTTGAATCAGCCCCAGCATTTT
.	TRBV12-3/TRBV12-4	TRBJ1-1	.	CASSLQGTEAFF	TGTGCCAGCAGTTTACAGGGCACTGAAGCTTTCTTT
TRBD2	TRBV11-3	TRBJ2-5	.	CASSYGLAVTETQYF	TGTGCCAGCAGCTACGGACTAGCGGTGACGGAGACCCAGTACTTC
.	TRBV2	TRBJ1-5	.	CASSNSKHSNQPQHF	TGTGCCAGCAGTAACAGCAAACATAGCAATCAGCCCCAGCATTTT
TRBD2	TRBV7-6	TRBJ2-5	.	CASSPLAGGRQETQYF	TGTGCCAGCAGCCCCCTAGCGGGGGGCCGCCAAGAGACCCAGTACTTC
.	TRBV5-1	TRBJ1-1	many	CASSFMGADTEAFF	TGCGCCAGCAGCTTTATGGGAGCGGACACTGAAGCTTTCTTT
TRBD1	TRBV9	TRBJ2-5	.	CASSPRQGIVTETQYF	TGTGCCAGCAGCCCACGACAGGGTATAGTTACAGAGACCCAGTACTTC
TRBD1	TRBV5-1	TRBJ2-5	.	CASSLGRDRVRETQYF	TGCGCCAGCAGCTTGGGAAGGGACAGGGTTCGGGAGACCCAGTACTTC
.	TRBV12-3/TRBV12-4	TRBJ2-6	.	CASRLRGANVLTF	TGTGCCAGCCGACTTCGTGGGGCCAACGTCCTGACTTTC
.	TRBV18	TRBJ2-7	.	CASSPRGYEQYF	TGTGCCAGCTCACCAAGGGGCTACGAGCAGTACTTC